This TCR beta chain is from a study of blood T cell repertoires in COVID-19 (dated by TCRdb to the early 2020s). Regarding the research as a whole: Samples covering the acute and convalescent phases of COVID-19 were provided by collaborators in the United States, Italy and Spain. The prospective study material was composed of cDNA or gDNA derived from T cells, B-cell-depleted T cells, or PBMCs. The dataset comprised deeply sampled blood TCRbeta repertoires from subjects exposed to, actively infected with, or recovered from COVID-19. The repertoires were made available in a free public database intended to serve as a resource for research on the immune response to SARS-CoV-2. The samples were drawn from two sources: the first 160 participants of the ongoing ImmuneRACE study, and fewer than 1,500 subjects contributed by 6 global collaborators. Sample metadata almost always included a de-identified subject ID, COVID-19 status, age in years and sex. Where HLA class I and class II types were available, the types were taken from metadata supplied by the sample provider, not from assay-based typing. Paper-wide results and their limitations: How much clinical and demographic metadata was included differed by source and by participant, and the metadata was provided uncurated.

On this clone itself: No antigen is known for it. Nothing much larger sits one base from this clone, and base qualities are not available.

The immunoSEQ Assay, a bias-controlled multiplex PCR, was used to amplify TCRbeta CDR3 regions from genomic DNA. Under the source paper's analysis protocol: Nucleated cell counts per sample were estimated from amplification of reference gene primers within the assay. Sequence reads were collapsed and filtered to measure the absolute abundance of every unique TCRbeta CDR3 rearrangement. For each sample, productive Simpson clonality was calculated as the square root of Simpson's diversity index across productive rearrangements. Held by TCRdb, this immuneACCESS table contains in-frame sequences only and omits some clones. Under half of the omission traces to an unresolved V gene where checked; the cause of the rest is unknown. The DNA was the basis for D and trimming; V, J and clone size are from that table. The sample data list some 80,000 clones, and 80% to 85% of these were observed just once. Just over 35% of the sample goes to the ten largest clones.

Each collaborating institution followed its own protocols to collect whole blood in K2EDTA tubes. For TCRbeta analysis, collaborators shipped samples as frozen whole blood, isolated PBMCs, or DNA extracted from either of those sample types. The source material was peripheral blood. This receptor was taken from a woman in her seventies with acute or convalescent COVID-19.

The DNA reads as follows: TGTGCCAGCAGTCCAAGGACGGGACTTGGGGCGCCCCAGCATTTT. Its coded protein is CASSPRTGLGAPQHF. The rearrangement combines TRBV6-2 or TRBV6-3 with TRBJ1-5; perhaps TRBD1 is the D gene, with 5 bases matching. Reading the germline V gene gives CDR1 MNHEY and CDR2 SVGEGT. The CDR3 goes from the cysteine to the phenylalanine over 15 residues. The retained sequence is limited to the CDR3, 45 bases, with the frame set at the first base. V loses 5 bases, J loses 9 bases, and the germline ends lie 20 bases apart.